Sequencing of this T cell receptor beta chain was carried out in a study of blood T cell repertoires in COVID-19 (dated by TCRdb to 2019 to 2021). About the investigation overall: Samples from collaborators originated in the United States, Italy and Spain and spanned both the acute and convalescent phases of COVID-19. The dataset comprised deeply sampled blood TCRbeta repertoires from subjects exposed to, actively infected with, or recovered from COVID-19. Sample metadata almost always included a de-identified subject ID, COVID-19 status, age in years and sex. The repertoires were released in a freely available public database intended as a resource for research on the immune response to SARS-CoV-2. Where available, HLA class I and class II types were obtained from metadata supplied by the sample provider rather than from assay-based typing. The prospective study material was composed of cDNA or gDNA derived from T cells, B-cell-depleted T cells, or PBMCs. The samples were drawn from two sources: the first 160 participants of the ongoing ImmuneRACE study, and 950 to 1,500 subjects contributed by 6 global collaborators.

TCRbeta CDR3 regions were amplified from genomic DNA using the immunoSEQ Assay, a bias-controlled multiplex PCR. Per the original workflow: Within the assay, amplification of reference gene primers was used to estimate how many nucleated cells each sample contained. To quantify the absolute abundance of each unique TCRbeta CDR3 rearrangement, sequence reads were collapsed and filtered. Productive Simpson clonality was computed per sample as the square root of Simpson's diversity index over productive rearrangements. The immuneACCESS repertoire file appears here via TCRdb, limited to in-frame rearrangements. These files lack a portion of the clones; in checked studies, under half of the deficit traces to unresolved V genes, and the cause of the others is not known. V, J and clone size were drawn from that table, and D and trimming were deduced from the DNA. The sample contains fewer than 250,000 clones, 80% to 95% of them found a single time. The ten largest clones add up to 0.82% of the sample.

On this clone: Its cognate antigen has yet to be identified. No quality values exist for individual bases; no much larger clone is one base distant.

The CDR3 contains 16 residues, cysteine and phenylalanine counted. Solely the CDR3 DNA is kept, with 48 bases framed from the first base. The germline V and J ends show losses of 4 bases and 0 bases respectively, and no gene match explains 8 bases of the junction. The germline V gene gives CDR1 as SGHTS and CDR2 as YDEGEE. In Seattle, one collaborating source enrolled patients while the infection was active and tracked those patients longitudinally over the course of disease. Whole blood was collected in K2EDTA tubes by collaborating institutions according to the institutions' own protocols. For TCRbeta analysis, collaborators shipped samples as frozen whole blood, isolated PBMCs, or DNA extracted from either of those sample types. Broad study findings and their caveats: How much clinical and demographic metadata was included differed by source and by participant, and the metadata was provided uncurated.

The sequencing input was peripheral blood. Recombination joined TRBV5-8 with TRBJ2-7, and 9 junction bases match TRBD2. The clonotype was recovered from a man aged 55 to 69 with COVID-19, enrolled during active disease. The nucleotide sequence reads as follows: TGTGCCAGCAGCAGCCGGTCTAGCGGGGTCTCCTACGAGCAGTACTTC. Its product reads: CASSSRSSGVSYEQYF.